A single sample gave rise to the 15 T cell receptor beta chains below, sequenced in a study of post-analysis software for immune sequencing data (dated by TCRdb to between 2014 and 2017). The paper's findings and limits, for the study overall: Patients showed significantly higher frequencies than controls for about five TRBV segments, among them TRBV5-6, TRBV5-1 and TRBV20-1.

To prepare the library, PCR was applied. Sequencing instrument: Illumina HiSeq 2500. To reduce PCR and sequencing biases, unique molecular identifiers were incorporated into the TCR beta cDNA libraries. TCRdb reworked the public reads: Q25 trimming with fastp, MiXCR clone assembly, productive beta chains retained. CDR3 protein duplicates are merged, each entry listing the most common genes and DNA. This sample has roughly 580,000 distinct CDR3 sequences in its table, and about 44% of those were observed once. The top ten clonotypes cover roughly 1.8% of the sample. These TCRs' antigens remain unknown. The sample consisted of blood. These TCRs come from a girl aged 10-17 years with multiple sclerosis.

The chain uses TRBV27 and TRBJ2-5; 9 bases agree with TRBD2. Trimming cost V 6 bases and J 0 bases; bases outside gene matches: 5. CDR1 and CDR2 from the germline V gene are MNHEY and SMNVEV (reference sequence). The CDR3 has 15 residues. CDR3 region: CASSHQRGDQETQYF. Here the CDR3 DNA reads TGTGCCAGCAGCCACCAGCGGGGGGACCAAGAGACCCAGTACTTC.

The gene calls are TRBV7-2 and TRBJ2-7; the D gene is possibly TRBD1 (6 bases). CDR1 and CDR2 (germline): SGHTA, FQGNSA. The CDR3 extends over 12 amino acids. The V end lost 8 bases, the J end lost 2 bases, and 10 bases lay between the germline ends. CDR3 DNA sequence: TGTGCCAGCGGCAGGGGTACCTACGAGCAGTACTTC. Translated: CASGRGTYEQYF.

V gene TRBV7-9 combines with J gene TRBJ2-1; D is perhaps TRBD1 (6 bases). Germline V gene sequence: CDR1 SEHNR, CDR2 FQNEAQ (reference sequence). This CDR3 contains 15 residues. Trimming took 4 bases from V and 7 from J, leaving 17 bases between them. The DNA for the CDR3 is TGTGCCAGCAGCTCAGACAGGTTTCGGAGTAATGAGCAGTTCTTC. Protein: CASSSDRFRSNEQFF.

This chain uses TRBV7-3 with TRBJ1-2; the D gene is possibly TRBD1 (5 bases). The length of the CDR3 is 15 residues. From germline, CDR1 is SGHTA and CDR2 FQGTGA. The germline V and J ends were trimmed by 0 bases and 5 bases, with 13 bases remaining between them. The CDR3 DNA is TGTGCCAGCAGCTTAACGGGCAGGGATGGATATGGCTACACCTTC. Its protein is CASSLTGRDGYGYTF.

The chain recombines TRBV10-3 with TRBJ2-3; 9 nucleotides agree with TRBD1. The J segment lost 1 base and the V segment lost 0 bases, leaving 2 bases of the junction unmatched. The germline CDR1 and CDR2 sequences are ENHRY and SYGVKD. This CDR3 has 16 amino acids. The CDR3 DNA is TGTGCCATCAGTGAGTCGCGGACAGGGGGCACAGATACGCAGTATTTT. Translated: CAISESRTGGTDTQYF.

CDR3 DNA: TGTGCCAGTAGTAATGGGGGACAGGGCTACGAGCAGTACTTC. This sequence encodes CASSNGGQGYEQYF. This chain joins TRBV19 and TRBJ2-7; 9 bases are a match to TRBD1. The CDR3 contains 14 residues. Germline CDR1 and CDR2: LNHDA and SQIVND (reference sequence). V lost 4 bases to trimming and J lost 3 bases; unmatched junction nucleotides: 4.

V and J are TRBV10-3 and TRBJ2-1; a possible D gene is TRBD2 (6 bases). CDR3 size: 12 residues. Germline CDR1 reads ENHRY; CDR2 reads SYGVKD. The V and J ends lost 5 bases and 10 bases respectively, with 12 bases between them. The chain's CDR3 is CAISSGRQEQFF. The CDR3 DNA reads TGTGCCATCAGTAGCGGGCGACAGGAGCAGTTCTTC.

V and J are TRBV9 and TRBJ2-7; TRBD2 is a possible D gene (5 bases). The CDR3 runs to 14 residues. With 0 bases removed from V and 4 bases from J, the gap between germline ends came to 11 bases. The germline gives CDR1 SGDLS, CDR2 YYNGEE. CDR3 loop: CASSVGGEGYEQYF. The CDR3 DNA reads TGTGCCAGCAGCGTAGGGGGTGAGGGTTACGAGCAGTACTTC.

V gene TRBV20-1 combines with J gene TRBJ1-4; TRBD1 matches at 9 bases. Germline lookup yields CDR1 DFQATT and CDR2 SNEGSKA (reference sequence). The J segment lost 10 bases and the V segment lost 6 bases, leaving 15 bases of the junction unmatched. CDR3 size: 15 residues. CDR3 in amino acids: CSAPGSNRGQGKLFF. The CDR3 nucleotides are TGCAGTGCCCCCGGGAGCAACAGGGGGCAGGGAAAACTGTTTTTT.

The chain has TRBV2 and TRBJ2-4; D possibly corresponds to TRBD1 (6 bases). Near its end, the DNA agrees better with TRBJ2-7, so the J call may be wrong. The CDR3 runs 14 residues. CDR1 is SNHLY, CDR2 FYNNEI, per germline. The CDR3 region is CASSDAGVKAEQYF. For the CDR3, the DNA is TGTGCCAGCAGTGACGCAGGGGTTAAAGCCGAGCAGTACTTC.

This clonotype occurred a few times. V usage is TRBV12-3 or TRBV12-4 and J usage is TRBJ2-3; 11 bases map to TRBD1. The CDR3 has 16 amino acids. With V trimmed by 3 bases and J by 1 base, 3 bases remained unmatched. CDR3 sequence reads: CASSLPGQGGTDTQYF. The CDR3 DNA reads TGTGCCAGCAGTTTGCCGGGACAGGGGGGCACAGATACGCAGTATTTT.

Concerning this clonotype: This may arise from a read error, as a much more abundant clone is one base away. This rearrangement joins TRBV5-1 to TRBJ2-1, with unresolved D. With 0 bases removed from V and 6 bases from J, the gap between germline ends came to 13 bases. Germline values: CDR1 SGHRS, CDR2 YFSETQ. CDR3 size: 15 residues. CDR3 protein: CASSLVGMNPNEQFF. CDR3 DNA: TGCGCCAGCAGCTTGGTAGGCATGAATCCCAATGAGCAGTTCTTC.

This chain joins TRBV12-3 or TRBV12-4 and TRBJ1-2; D might be TRBD1 (5 bases). The CDR3 length is 15 residues. V lost 5 bases to trimming and J lost 8 bases, with 21 bases between them. The CDR3 nucleotides are TGTGCCAGCAGTCCCTCTTCACCAGGGAGTAACGGCTACACCTTC. Translation: CASSPSSPGSNGYTF.

This clonotype appeared a single time. The chain has TRBV7-2 and TRBJ2-1; 8 positions match TRBD2. V gave up 1 base and J gave up 0 bases; unmatched junction bases: 14. Per germline, CDR1 SGHTA and CDR2 FQGNSA. The CDR3 is 20 residues long. DNA of the CDR3: TGTGCCAGCAGCTTAGTTGTAGCGGGATTAATGATAAGCTCCTACAATGAGCAGTTCTTC. Its protein is CASSLVVAGLMISSYNEQFF.

The chain recombines TRBV12-3 or TRBV12-4 with TRBJ2-5, with 8 bases matching TRBD1. Trimming at V came to 5 bases and at J to 0 bases, leaving 8 bases not matched to a gene. The CDR3 runs to 16 residues. DNA of the CDR3: TGTGCCAGCAGTCGACGCACAGGGGGAAACCAAGAGACCCAGTACTTC. Translation: CASSRRTGGNQETQYF.